The source of this TCR beta chain is a study of technical replicates of blood from a few donors (dated by TCRdb to the late 2010s). A word on this clone: Its cognate antigen has yet to be identified. No much larger clone is present one base from it, and per-base qualities are unavailable.

The method behind the library was the immunoSEQ multiplex PCR assay. This immuneACCESS table, as held by TCRdb, lists in-frame sequences with V and J called but not all clones. Of the missing ones, under half trace to an unresolved V gene in checked studies; the others have no known cause. This sample is represented by 75,000 to 100,000 clones; around 95% of them were singletons. Jointly, the top ten make up 0.24% of the sample. CDR1 and CDR2, per the germline V gene, are SGDLS and YYNGEE. The germline V end is reduced by 0 bases and the J end by 8 bases; junction bases left unmatched: 10. The cysteine opens and the phenylalanine closes a CDR3 of 17 amino acids. Here the CDR3 DNA is all that survives: 51 bases in frame from base 1.

Rearrangement joined TRBV9 to TRBJ2-1, with 11 bases aligning to TRBD2. Sequenced material: T cells isolated from PBMCs. The TCR originated in a human donor in good health. The CDR3 sequence is CASSVGVTSGSRYEQFF. The bases read TGTGCCAGCAGCGTAGGGGTAACTAGCGGGAGTCGTTATGAGCAGTTCTTC. Here the CDR3 is joined to the reference TRBV9 and TRBJ2-1 genes, and the full variable domain is: DSGVTQTPKHLITATGQRVTLRCSPRSGDLSVYWYQQSLDQGLQFLIQYYNGEERAKGNILERFSAQQFPDLHSELNLSSLELGDSALYFCASSVGVTSGSRYEQFFGPGTRLTVL.